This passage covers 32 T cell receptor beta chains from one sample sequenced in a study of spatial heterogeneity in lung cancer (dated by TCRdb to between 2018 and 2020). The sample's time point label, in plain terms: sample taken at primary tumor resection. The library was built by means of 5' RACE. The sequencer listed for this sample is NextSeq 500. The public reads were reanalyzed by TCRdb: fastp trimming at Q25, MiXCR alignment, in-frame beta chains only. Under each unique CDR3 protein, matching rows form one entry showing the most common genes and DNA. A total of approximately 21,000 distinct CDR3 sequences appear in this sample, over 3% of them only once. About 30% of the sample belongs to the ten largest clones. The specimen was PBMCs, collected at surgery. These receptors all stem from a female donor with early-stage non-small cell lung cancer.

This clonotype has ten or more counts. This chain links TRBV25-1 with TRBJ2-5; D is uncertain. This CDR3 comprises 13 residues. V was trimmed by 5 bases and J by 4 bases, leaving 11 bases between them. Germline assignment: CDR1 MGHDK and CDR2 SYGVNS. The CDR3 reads CASSFPGGETQYF. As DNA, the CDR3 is TGTGCCAGCAGTTTCCCGGGTGGAGAGACCCAGTACTTC. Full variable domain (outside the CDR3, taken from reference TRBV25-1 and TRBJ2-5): EADIYQTPRYLVIGTGKKITLECSQTMGHDKMYWYQQDPGMELHLIHYSYGVNSTEKGDLSSESTVSRIRTEHFPLTLESARPSHTSQYLCASSFPGGETQYFGPGTRLLVL.

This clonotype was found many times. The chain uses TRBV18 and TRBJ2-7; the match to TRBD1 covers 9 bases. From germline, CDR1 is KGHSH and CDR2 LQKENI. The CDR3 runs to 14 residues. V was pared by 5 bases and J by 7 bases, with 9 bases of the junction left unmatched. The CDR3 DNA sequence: TGTGCCAGCTCAGCAAATACAGGGGGCCGTGAGCAGTACTTC. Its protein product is CASSANTGGREQYF.

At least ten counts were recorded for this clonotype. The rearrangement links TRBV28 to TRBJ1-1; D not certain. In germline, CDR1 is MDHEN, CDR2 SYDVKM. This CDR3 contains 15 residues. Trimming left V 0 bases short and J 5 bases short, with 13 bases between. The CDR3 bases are TGTGCCAGCAGTTTATGGGCAGGCATGGGGACTGAAGCTTTCTTT. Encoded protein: CASSLWAGMGTEAFF.

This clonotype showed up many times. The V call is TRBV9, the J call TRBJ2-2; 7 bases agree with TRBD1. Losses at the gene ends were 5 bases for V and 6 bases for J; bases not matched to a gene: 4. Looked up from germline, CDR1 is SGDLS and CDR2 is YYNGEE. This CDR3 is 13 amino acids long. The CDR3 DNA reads TGTGCCAGCAGAGGGGGCGGCCCCGGGGAGCTGTTTTTT. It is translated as CASRGGGPGELFF.

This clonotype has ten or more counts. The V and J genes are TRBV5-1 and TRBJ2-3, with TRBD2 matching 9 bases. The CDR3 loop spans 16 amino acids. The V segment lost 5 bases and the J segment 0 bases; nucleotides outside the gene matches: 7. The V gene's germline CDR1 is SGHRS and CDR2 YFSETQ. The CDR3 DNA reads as TGCGCCAGCAGGTTTGCAGCGGGGGGAAGCACAGATACGCAGTATTTT. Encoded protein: CASRFAAGGSTDTQYF.

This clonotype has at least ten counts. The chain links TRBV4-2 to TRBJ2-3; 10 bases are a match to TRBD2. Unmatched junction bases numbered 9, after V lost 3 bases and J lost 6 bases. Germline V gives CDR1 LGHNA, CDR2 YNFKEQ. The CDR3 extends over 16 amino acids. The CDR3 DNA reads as TGTGCCAGCAGCCACGGACTAGCGGCCCTCTCGGATACGCAGTATTTT. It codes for CASSHGLAALSDTQYF.

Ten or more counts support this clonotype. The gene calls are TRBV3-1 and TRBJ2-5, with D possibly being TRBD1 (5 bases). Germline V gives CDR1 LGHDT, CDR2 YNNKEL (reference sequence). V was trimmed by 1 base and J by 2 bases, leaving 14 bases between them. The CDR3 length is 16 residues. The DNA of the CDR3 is TGTGCCAGCAGCCAAGTCGAGAGGACACTTCAAGAGACCCAGTACTTC. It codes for CASSQVERTLQETQYF.

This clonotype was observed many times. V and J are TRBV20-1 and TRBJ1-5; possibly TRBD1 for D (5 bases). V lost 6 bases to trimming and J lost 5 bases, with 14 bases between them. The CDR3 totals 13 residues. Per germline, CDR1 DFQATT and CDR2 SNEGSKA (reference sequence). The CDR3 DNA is TGCAGTGCGGGTGGGTCGGGGCATCAGCCCCAGCATTTT. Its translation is CSAGGSGHQPQHF.

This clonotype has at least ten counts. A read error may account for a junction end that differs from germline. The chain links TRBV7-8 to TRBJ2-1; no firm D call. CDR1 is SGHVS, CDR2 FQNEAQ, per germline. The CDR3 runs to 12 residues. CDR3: CASSSDTNVQFF. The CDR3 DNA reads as TGTGCCAGCAGCTCCGATACAAATGTGCAGTTCTTC.

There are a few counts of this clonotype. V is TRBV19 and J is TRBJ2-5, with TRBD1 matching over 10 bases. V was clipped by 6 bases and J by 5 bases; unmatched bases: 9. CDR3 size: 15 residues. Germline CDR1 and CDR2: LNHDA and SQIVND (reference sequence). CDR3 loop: CASSKTGGGLETQYF. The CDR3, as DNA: TGTGCCAGTAGCAAGACAGGGGGCGGTTTGGAGACCCAGTACTTC.

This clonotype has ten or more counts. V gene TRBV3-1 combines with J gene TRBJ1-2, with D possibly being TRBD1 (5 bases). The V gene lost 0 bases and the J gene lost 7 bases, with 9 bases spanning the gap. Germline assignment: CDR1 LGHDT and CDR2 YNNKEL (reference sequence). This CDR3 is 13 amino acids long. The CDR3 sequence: CASSQDLGAGYTF. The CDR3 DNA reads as TGTGCCAGCAGCCAAGATCTAGGGGCTGGCTACACCTTC.

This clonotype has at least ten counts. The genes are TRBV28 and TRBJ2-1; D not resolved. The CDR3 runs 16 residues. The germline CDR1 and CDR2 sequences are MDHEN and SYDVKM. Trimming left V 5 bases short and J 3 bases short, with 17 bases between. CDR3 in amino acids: CASSTDSTAIYNEQFF. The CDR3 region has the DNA TGTGCCAGCAGTACCGACTCGACCGCTATCTACAATGAGCAGTTCTTC.

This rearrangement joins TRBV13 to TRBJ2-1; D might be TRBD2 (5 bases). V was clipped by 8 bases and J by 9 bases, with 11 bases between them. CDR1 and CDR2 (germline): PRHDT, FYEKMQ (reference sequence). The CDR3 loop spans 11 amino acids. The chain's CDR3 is CASGRYGEQFF. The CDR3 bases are TGTGCCAGCGGGAGATACGGTGAGCAGTTCTTC. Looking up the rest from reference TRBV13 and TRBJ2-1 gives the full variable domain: AAGVIQSPRHLIKEKRETATLKCYPIPRHDTVYWYQQGPGQDPQFLISFYEKMQSDKGSIPDRFSAQQFSDYHSELNMSSLELGDSALYFCASGRYGEQFFGPGTRLTVL.

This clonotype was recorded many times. The CDR3 DNA follows: TGTGCCAGCAGTCCAAGACTAGCGGGAGTGACCGGGGAGCTGTTTTTT. This sequence encodes CASSPRLAGVTGELFF. The V call is TRBV7-9, the J call TRBJ2-2, with TRBD2 identical over 12 bases. The CDR3 length is 16 residues. With 6 bases clipped from V and 5 bases from J, the junction kept 7 bases outside the gene matches. Germline CDR1 is SEHNR and CDR2 is FQNEAQ (reference sequence).

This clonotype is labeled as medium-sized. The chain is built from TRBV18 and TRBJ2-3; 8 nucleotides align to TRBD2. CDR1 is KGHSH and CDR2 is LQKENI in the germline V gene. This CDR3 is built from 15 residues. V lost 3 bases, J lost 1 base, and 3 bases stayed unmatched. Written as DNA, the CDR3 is TGTGCCAGCTCACCCGGGACTAGGGGCACAGATACGCAGTATTTT. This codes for CASSPGTRGTDTQYF.

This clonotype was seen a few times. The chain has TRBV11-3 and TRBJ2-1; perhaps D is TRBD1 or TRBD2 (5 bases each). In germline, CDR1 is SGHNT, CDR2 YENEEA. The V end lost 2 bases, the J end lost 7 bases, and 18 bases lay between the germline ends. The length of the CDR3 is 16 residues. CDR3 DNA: TGTGCCAGCAGCTTACGGTCAGGGTTTACGGGGAATGAGCAGTTCTTC. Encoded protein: CASSLRSGFTGNEQFF.

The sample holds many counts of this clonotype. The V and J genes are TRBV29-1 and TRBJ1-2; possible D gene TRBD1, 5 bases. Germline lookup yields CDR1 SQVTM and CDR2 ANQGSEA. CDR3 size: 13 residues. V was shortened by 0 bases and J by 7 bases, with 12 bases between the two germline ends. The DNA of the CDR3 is TGCAGCGTTGAAGAGAGCGAAGGGGTTGGCTACACCTTC. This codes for CSVEESEGVGYTF. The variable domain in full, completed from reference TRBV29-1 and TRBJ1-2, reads SAVISQKPSRDICQRGTSLTIQCQVDSQVTMMFWYRQQPGQSLTLIATANQGSEATYESGFVIDKFPISRPNLTFSTLTVSNMSPEDSSIYLCSVEESEGVGYTFGSGTRLTVV.

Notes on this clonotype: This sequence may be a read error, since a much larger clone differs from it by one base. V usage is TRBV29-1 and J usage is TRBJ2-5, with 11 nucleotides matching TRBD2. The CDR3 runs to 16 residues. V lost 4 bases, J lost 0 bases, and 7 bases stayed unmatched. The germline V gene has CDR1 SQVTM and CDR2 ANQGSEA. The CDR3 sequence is CSVVRAGLADQETQYF. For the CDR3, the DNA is TGCAGCGTTGTGAGGGCGGGACTAGCGGACCAAGAGACCCAGTACTTC.

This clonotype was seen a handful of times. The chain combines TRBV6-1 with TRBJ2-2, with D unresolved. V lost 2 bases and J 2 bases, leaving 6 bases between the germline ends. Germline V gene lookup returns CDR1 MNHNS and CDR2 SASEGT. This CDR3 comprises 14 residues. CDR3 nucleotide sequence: TGTGCCAGCAGTGAATCCATAAACACCGGGGAGCTGTTTTTT. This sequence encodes CASSESINTGELFF.

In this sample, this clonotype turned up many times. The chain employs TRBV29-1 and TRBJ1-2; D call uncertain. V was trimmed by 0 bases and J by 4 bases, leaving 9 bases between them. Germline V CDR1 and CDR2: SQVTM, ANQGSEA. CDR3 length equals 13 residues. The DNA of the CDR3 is TGCAGCGTTGAAGAGGGGAGCATCTATGGCTACACCTTC. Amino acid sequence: CSVEEGSIYGYTF.

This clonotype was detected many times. The CDR3 coding sequence is TGTGCCAGCAGCTTACAGGACGCCCTATCCGGATATTTCACTGAAGCTTTCTTT. It encodes CASSLQDALSGYFTEAFF. V gene TRBV5-6 combines with J gene TRBJ1-1; a possible D gene is TRBD1 (5 bases). The V gene's germline CDR1 is SGHDT and CDR2 YYEEEE. The V end lost 2 bases, the J end lost 4 bases, and 24 bases lay between the germline ends. This CDR3 contains 18 residues.

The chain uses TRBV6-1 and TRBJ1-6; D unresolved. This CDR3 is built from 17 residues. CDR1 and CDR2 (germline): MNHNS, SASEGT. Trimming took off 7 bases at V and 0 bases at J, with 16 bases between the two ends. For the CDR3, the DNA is TGTGCCAGCATCAGACTATTCGCCGGCTCCTATAATTCACCCCTCCACTTT. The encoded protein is CASIRLFAGSYNSPLHF.

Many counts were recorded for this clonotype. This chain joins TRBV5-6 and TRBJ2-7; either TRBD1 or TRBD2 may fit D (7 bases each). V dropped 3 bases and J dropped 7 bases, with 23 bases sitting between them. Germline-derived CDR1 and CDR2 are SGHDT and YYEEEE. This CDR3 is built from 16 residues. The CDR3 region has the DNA TGTGCCAGCAGCTCCGAATCCTCCGGCAGGGGGGGGGAGCAGTACTTC. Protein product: CASSSESSGRGGEQYF.

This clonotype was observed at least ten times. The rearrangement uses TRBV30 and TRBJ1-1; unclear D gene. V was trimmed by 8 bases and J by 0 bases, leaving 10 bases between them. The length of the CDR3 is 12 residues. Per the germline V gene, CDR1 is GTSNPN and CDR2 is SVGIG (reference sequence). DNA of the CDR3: TGTGCCCAAGAGCTCATGAACACTGAAGCTTTCTTT. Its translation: CAQELMNTEAFF.

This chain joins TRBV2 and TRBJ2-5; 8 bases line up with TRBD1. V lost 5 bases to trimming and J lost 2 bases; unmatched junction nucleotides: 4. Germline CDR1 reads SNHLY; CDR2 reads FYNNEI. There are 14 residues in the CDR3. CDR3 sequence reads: CASSLDRDQETQYF. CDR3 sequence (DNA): TGTGCCAGCAGTCTGGACAGGGATCAAGAGACCCAGTACTTC. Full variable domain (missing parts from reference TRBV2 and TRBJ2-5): EPEVTQTPSHQVTQMGQEVILRCVPISNHLYFYWYRQILGQKVEFLVSFYNNEISEKSEIFDDQFSVERPDGSNFTLKIRSTKLEDSAMYFCASSLDRDQETQYFGPGTRLLVL.

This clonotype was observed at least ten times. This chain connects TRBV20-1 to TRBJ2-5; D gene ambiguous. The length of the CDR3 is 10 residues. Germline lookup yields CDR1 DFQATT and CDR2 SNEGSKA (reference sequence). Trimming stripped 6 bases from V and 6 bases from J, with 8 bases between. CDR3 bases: TGCAGTGCCGCCAAAAAGACCCAGTACTTC. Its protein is CSAAKKTQYF.

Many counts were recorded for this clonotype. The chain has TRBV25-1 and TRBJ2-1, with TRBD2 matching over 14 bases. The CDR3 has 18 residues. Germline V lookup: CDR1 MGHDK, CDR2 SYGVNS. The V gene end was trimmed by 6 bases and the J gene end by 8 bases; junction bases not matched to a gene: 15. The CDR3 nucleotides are TGTGCCAGCAGCCCCGGGACTAGCGGGAGTTTGAGTGAAGATGAGCAGTTCTTC. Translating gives CASSPGTSGSLSEDEQFF.

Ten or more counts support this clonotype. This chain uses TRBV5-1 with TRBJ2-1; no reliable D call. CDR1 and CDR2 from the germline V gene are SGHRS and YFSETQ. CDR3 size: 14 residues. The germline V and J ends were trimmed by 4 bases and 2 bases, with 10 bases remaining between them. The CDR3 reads CASSREDAYNEQFF. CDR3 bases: TGCGCCAGCAGCAGGGAAGACGCCTACAATGAGCAGTTCTTC.

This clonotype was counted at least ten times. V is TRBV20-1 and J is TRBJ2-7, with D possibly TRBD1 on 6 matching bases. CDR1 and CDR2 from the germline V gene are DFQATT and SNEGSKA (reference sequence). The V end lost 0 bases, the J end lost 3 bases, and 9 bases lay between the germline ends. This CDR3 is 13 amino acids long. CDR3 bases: TGCAGTGCTAGAGATGGACAGTTCTACGAGCAGTACTTC. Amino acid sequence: CSARDGQFYEQYF.

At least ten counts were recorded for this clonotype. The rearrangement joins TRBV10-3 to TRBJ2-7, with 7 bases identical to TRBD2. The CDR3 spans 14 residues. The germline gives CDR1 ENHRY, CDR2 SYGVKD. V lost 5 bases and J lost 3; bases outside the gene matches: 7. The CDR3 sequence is CAISRAGANYEQYF. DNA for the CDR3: TGTGCCATCAGTCGGGCGGGAGCCAACTACGAGCAGTACTTC.

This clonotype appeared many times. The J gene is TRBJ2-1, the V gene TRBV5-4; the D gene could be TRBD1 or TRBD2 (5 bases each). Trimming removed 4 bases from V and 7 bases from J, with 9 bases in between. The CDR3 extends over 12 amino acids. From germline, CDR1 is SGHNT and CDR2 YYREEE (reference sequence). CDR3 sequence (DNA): TGTGCCAGCAGCCGGGACCAAAATGAGCAGTTCTTC. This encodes CASSRDQNEQFF.

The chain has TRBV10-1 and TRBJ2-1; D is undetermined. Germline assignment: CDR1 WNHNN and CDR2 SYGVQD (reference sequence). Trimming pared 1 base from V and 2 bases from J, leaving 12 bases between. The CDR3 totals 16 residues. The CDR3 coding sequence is TGCGCCAGCAGTGAGTTTAGGTCCCGGCCCTACAATGAGCAGTTCTTC. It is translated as CASSEFRSRPYNEQFF.